This T cell receptor beta chain emerged from a study of control samples from healthy donors and cancer patients. Produced via immunoSEQ multiplex PCR; TCRdb's table is partial and in-frame only. In the table there are around 200,000 clones, 91% of which are singletons. CDR3 length equals 14 residues. Deletions cut 4 bases from V and 2 bases from J, with 6 bases between. The germline V gene has CDR1 SGHAT and CDR2 FQNNGV. The chain is built from TRBV11-2 and TRBJ2-6, with D perhaps matching TRBD1 (5 bases). The source material was blood. This clonotype was sampled from a woman in her twenties or thirties in good health. CDR3 coding DNA: TGTGCCAGCAGCTCGACAGCTGGGGCCAACGTCCTGACTTTC. This gives the protein CASSSTAGANVLTF.